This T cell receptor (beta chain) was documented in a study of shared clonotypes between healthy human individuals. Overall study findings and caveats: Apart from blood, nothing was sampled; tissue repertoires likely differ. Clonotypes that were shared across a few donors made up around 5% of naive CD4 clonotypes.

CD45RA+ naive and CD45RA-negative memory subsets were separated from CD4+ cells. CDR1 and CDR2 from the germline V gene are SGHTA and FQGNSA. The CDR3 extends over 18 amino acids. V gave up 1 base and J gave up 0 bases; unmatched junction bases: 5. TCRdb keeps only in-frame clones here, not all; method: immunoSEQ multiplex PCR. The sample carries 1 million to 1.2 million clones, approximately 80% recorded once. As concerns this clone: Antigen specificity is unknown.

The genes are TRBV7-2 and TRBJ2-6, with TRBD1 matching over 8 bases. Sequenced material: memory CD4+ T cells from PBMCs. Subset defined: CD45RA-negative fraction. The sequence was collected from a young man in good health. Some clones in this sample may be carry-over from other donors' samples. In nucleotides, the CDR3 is TGTGCCAGCAGCTTAGTTGGGACAGGCCTCTCTGGGGCCAACGTCCTGACTTTC. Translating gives CASSLVGTGLSGANVLTF.